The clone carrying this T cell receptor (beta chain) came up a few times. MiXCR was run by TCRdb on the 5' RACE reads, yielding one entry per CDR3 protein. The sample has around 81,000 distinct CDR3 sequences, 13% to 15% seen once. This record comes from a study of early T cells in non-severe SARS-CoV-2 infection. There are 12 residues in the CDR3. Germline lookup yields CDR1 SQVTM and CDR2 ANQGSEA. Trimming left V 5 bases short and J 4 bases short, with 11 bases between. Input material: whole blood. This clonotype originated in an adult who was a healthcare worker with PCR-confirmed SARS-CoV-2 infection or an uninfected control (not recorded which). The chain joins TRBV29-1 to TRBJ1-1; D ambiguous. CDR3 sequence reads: CSVLTLTTEAFF. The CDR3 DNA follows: TGCAGCGTTTTGACATTAACCACTGAAGCTTTCTTT.